This T cell receptor beta chain is from a study of T cell changes during pregnancy in multiple sclerosis. Clones were read by immunoSEQ multiplex PCR, and TCRdb kept only the in-frame ones, dropping some. The repertoire holds approximately 90,000 clones, with roughly 90% as singletons. Unmatched junction bases numbered 4, after V lost 5 bases and J lost 1 base. The CDR3 has 15 residues. CDR1 and CDR2 (germline): MNHEY, SMNVEV (reference sequence). This sequence was found in a female donor with multiple sclerosis, enrolled in a pregnancy study. This chain connects TRBV27 to TRBJ2-7, with 11 bases fitting TRBD2. The source material was peripheral blood, sampled before pregnancy. CDR3 sequence (DNA): TGTGCCAGCAGTGCGGGGACTAGCGGATCCTACGAGCAGTACTTC. Translated: CASSAGTSGSYEQYF.